This TCR beta chain is from a study of technical replicates of blood from a few donors. Repertoires were generated with immunoSEQ multiplex PCR, while TCRdb's copy carries only in-frame clones and drops some. The sample holds under 100,000 clones, 90% to 97% seen once. CDR1 SGHRS and CDR2 YFSETQ come from the germline V gene. The CDR3 consists of 16 residues. With 0 bases clipped from V and 8 bases from J, the junction kept 9 bases outside the gene matches. This clonotype was obtained from a human donor in good health. The chain combines TRBV5-1 with TRBJ2-1, with TRBD2 matching over 9 bases. Sequenced sample: T cells isolated from PBMCs. CDR3 bases: TGCGCCAGCAGCTTGGTTGGCGGGAGGGCTGGCGATGAGCAGTTCTTC. Amino acids: CASSLVGGRAGDEQFF.